The rows below give T cell receptor beta chains drawn from one sample of a study of blood T cells in healthy people across ages. TCRdb processed the 5' RACE reads anew with MiXCR; each CDR3 protein has one entry. Counted here are over 600,000 distinct CDR3 sequences, under 25% occurring once; the ten biggest clones make up roughly 3.7%. What was sequenced was blood. These receptors were obtained from a man aged 65-85 years in good health. Each CDR3 is given without its conserved first and last residue.

V gene: TRBV28; CDR3 length: 12; J gene: TRBJ2-5; CDR3 protein: ASSPGYSEETQY
V gene: TRBV5-1; CDR3 length: 14; J gene: TRBJ2-2; CDR3 protein: ASSFGTPNGGGELF
V gene: TRBV20-1; CDR3 length: 13; J gene: TRBJ1-6; CDR3 protein: SATGASSYNSPLH
V gene: TRBV2; CDR3 length: 12; J gene: TRBJ2-3; CDR3 protein: ASSWGAATDTQY
V gene: TRBV28; CDR3 length: 11; J gene: TRBJ2-7; CDR3 protein: ASSFSVPYEQY
V gene: TRBV2; CDR3 length: 13; J gene: TRBJ2-2; CDR3 protein: ASRKGSLNTGELF
V gene: TRBV20-1; CDR3 length: 9; J gene: .; CDR3 protein: SGADSYEQY
V gene: TRBV29-1; CDR3 length: 11; J gene: TRBJ1-1; CDR3 protein: SASGTENTEAF
V gene: TRBV11-2; CDR3 length: 14; J gene: TRBJ2-5; CDR3 protein: ASSLGGSGIQETQY
V gene: TRBV12-3/TRBV12-4; CDR3 length: 9; J gene: TRBJ2-1; CDR3 protein: ASSGQVAQF
V gene: TRBV9; CDR3 length: 14; J gene: TRBJ2-7; CDR3 protein: ASGTGLAASSYEQY
V gene: TRBV5-6; CDR3 length: 13; J gene: TRBJ1-6; CDR3 protein: ASSWWTADNSPLH
V gene: TRBV7-8; CDR3 length: 13; J gene: .; CDR3 protein: ASSLQGAINQPQY
V gene: TRBV6-5; CDR3 length: 14; J gene: TRBJ1-4; CDR3 protein: ASSYRISGVREKLF
V gene: TRBV29-1; CDR3 length: 8; J gene: TRBJ2-2; CDR3 protein: SVKTGELF
V gene: TRBV10-3; CDR3 length: 10; J gene: TRBJ2-5; CDR3 protein: AAGTYQETQY
V gene: TRBV29-1; CDR3 length: 12; J gene: TRBJ2-3; CDR3 protein: SVEGTGGLDTQY
V gene: TRBV7-2; CDR3 length: 16; J gene: TRBJ1-3; CDR3 protein: ASSLTRATTFSGNTIY
V gene: TRBV12-3/TRBV12-4; CDR3 length: 14; J gene: TRBJ2-2; CDR3 protein: ASSLASGRAGGELF
V gene: TRBV2; CDR3 length: 11; J gene: TRBJ2-5; CDR3 protein: ASSTEYRETQY
V gene: TRBV21-1; CDR3 length: 11; J gene: TRBJ1-2; CDR3 protein: ASNFQGRYGYT
V gene: TRBV7-6; CDR3 length: 12; J gene: TRBJ2-3; CDR3 protein: ASSWTGRTDTQY
V gene: TRBV9; CDR3 length: 13; J gene: TRBJ2-7; CDR3 protein: ASSKGLAEPYEQY
V gene: TRBV28; CDR3 length: 14; J gene: TRBJ1-4; CDR3 protein: ASSLWSTGAIEKLF
V gene: TRBV5-5; CDR3 length: 13; J gene: TRBJ2-5; CDR3 protein: ASLASGRRGETQY